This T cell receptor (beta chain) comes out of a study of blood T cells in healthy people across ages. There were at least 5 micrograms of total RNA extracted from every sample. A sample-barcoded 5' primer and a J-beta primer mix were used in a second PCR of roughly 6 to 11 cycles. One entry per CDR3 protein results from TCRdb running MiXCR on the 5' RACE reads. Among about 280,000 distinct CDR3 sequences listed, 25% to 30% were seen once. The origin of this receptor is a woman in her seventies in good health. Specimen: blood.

In DNA, the CDR3 is TGCAGCGTTGAAGAAGGGGAGGCTAGCTTGTCCCAGTACTTC. Translation gives CSVEEGEASLSQYF. The chain combines TRBV29-1 with TRBJ2-5; possible D gene TRBD2, 6 bases. V was pared by 0 bases and J by 9 bases, with 17 bases between. The V gene's germline CDR1 is SQVTM and CDR2 ANQGSEA. The CDR3 loop spans 14 amino acids.